The 20 T cell receptor beta chains listed next were all sequenced from one sample in a study of T cell repertoires in cytomegalovirus infection. One entry per CDR3 protein, called by TCRdb with MiXCR from the reads. Of around 450,000 distinct CDR3 sequences listed, about 11% were seen once; the top ten hold roughly a tenth. Sequences were obtained from PBMCs. The source is a human donor in good health (CMV status not recorded). Some clones in this sample may be carry-over from other donors' samples.

Only a few counts were recorded for this clonotype. The rearrangement joins TRBV20-1 to TRBJ2-3; no definite D call. This CDR3 is built from 17 residues. V lost 0 bases and J lost 3, with 19 bases in between. Germline lookup yields CDR1 DFQATT and CDR2 SNEGSKA (reference sequence). CDR3 DNA: TGCAGTGCTAGAGATCCGCGCAGCTTACTGAGAACAGATACGCAGTATTTT. This codes for CSARDPRSLLRTDTQYF.

This chain links TRBV4-1 with TRBJ1-2; D is ambiguous. The CDR3 is made up of 13 amino acids. V lost 6 bases, J lost 4 bases, and 12 bases lay in between. From germline, CDR1 is MGHRA and CDR2 YSYEKL. The CDR3 nucleotides are TGCGCCAGCAGAAACCCGGCAGCCTATGGCTACACCTTC. The encoded protein is CASRNPAAYGYTF.

This chain joins TRBV15 and TRBJ2-7; D is unclear. V was shortened by 0 bases and J by 0 bases, with 3 bases between the two germline ends. The CDR3 contains 13 residues. Germline values: CDR1 LNHNV, CDR2 YYDKDF (reference sequence). The CDR3 loop reads CATSRDDSYEQYF. The CDR3 region has the DNA TGTGCCACCAGCAGAGATGACTCCTACGAGCAGTACTTC.

CDR3 residues: CASSVPGTVREQYF. The CDR3 DNA reads as TGTGCCAGCAGCGTACCCGGGACAGTACGGGAGCAGTACTTC. This chain uses TRBV7-3 with TRBJ2-7, with 7 bases matching TRBD1. Germline-derived CDR1 and CDR2 are SGHTA and FQGTGA. The CDR3 runs 14 residues. Trimming cost V 5 bases and J 7 bases; bases outside gene matches: 11.

This clonotype was seen more than once but under ten times. The rearrangement joins TRBV20-1 to TRBJ1-1; D unclear. This CDR3 comprises 12 residues. The V and J ends lost 5 bases and 7 bases respectively, with 14 bases between them. CDR1 DFQATT and CDR2 SNEGSKA come from the germline V gene (reference sequence). For the CDR3, the DNA is TGCAGTGCTCCTAATTTAGGCGGTGAAGCTTTCTTT. Amino acid sequence: CSAPNLGGEAFF.

There are many counts of this clonotype. J is TRBJ1-4 and V is TRBV5-4; 8 nucleotides align to TRBD1. Losses at the gene ends were 3 bases for V and 0 bases for J; bases not matched to a gene: 4. CDR1 SGHNT and CDR2 YYREEE come from the germline V gene (reference sequence). CDR3 length: 16 residues. CDR3 region: CASSSGTGATNEKLFF. CDR3 nucleotide sequence: TGTGCCAGCAGCTCCGGGACAGGTGCAACTAATGAAAAACTGTTTTTT. Complete variable domain (other parts from reference TRBV5-4 and TRBJ1-4): ETGVTQSPTHLIKTRGQQVTLRCSSQSGHNTVSWYQQALGQGPQFIFQYYREEENGRGNFPPRFSGLQFPNYSSELNVNALELDDSALYLCASSSGTGATNEKLFFGSGTQLSVL.

This chain joins TRBV20-1 and TRBJ1-6; 8 positions match TRBD1. This CDR3 comprises 14 residues. Germline CDR1 DFQATT, CDR2 SNEGSKA (reference sequence). J gave up 9 bases and V 6 bases, and 10 bases lay outside the gene matches. The CDR3 region is CSAIWAGGFSPLHF. CDR3 DNA: TGCAGTGCCATATGGGCAGGGGGCTTTTCACCCCTCCACTTT.

This clonotype was detected many times. The V gene is TRBV5-6, the J gene TRBJ2-7; 7 bases are shared with TRBD1. V lost 0 bases, J lost 3 bases, and 6 bases stayed unmatched. The CDR3 consists of 15 residues. Per germline, CDR1 SGHDT and CDR2 YYEEEE. The CDR3 reads CASSLEGAPFYEQYF. CDR3 sequence (DNA): TGTGCCAGCAGCTTGGAGGGGGCCCCTTTCTACGAGCAGTACTTC. The full variable domain, in which reference TRBV5-6 and TRBJ2-7 provide the parts outside the CDR3, is DAGVTQSPTHLIKTRGQQVTLRCSPKSGHDTVSWYQQALGQGPQFIFQYYEEEERQRGNFPDRFSGHQFPNYSSELNVNALLLGDSALYLCASSLEGAPFYEQYFGPGTRLTVT.

This clonotype was recorded a few times. This chain uses TRBV5-1 with TRBJ2-7; the D gene is possibly TRBD1 (7 bases). This CDR3 comprises 14 residues. V was pared by 1 base and J by 11 bases, with 19 bases between. The germline V gene encodes CDR1 SGHRS and CDR2 YFSETQ. For the CDR3, the DNA is TGCGCCAGCAGCTTGATGGGGGGCGGACAGGAGGAGTACTTC. Its protein product is CASSLMGGGQEEYF.

V and J are TRBV13 and TRBJ2-7; 8 bases map to TRBD1. The germline V gene encodes CDR1 PRHDT and CDR2 FYEKMQ (reference sequence). Unmatched junction bases numbered 7, after V lost 4 bases and J lost 5 bases. CDR3 length equals 14 residues. Written as DNA, the CDR3 is TGTGCCAGCAGCTCGTGGACAGGGAAGGACGAGCAGTACTTC. This encodes CASSSWTGKDEQYF.

This clonotype appeared once. V usage is TRBV19 and J usage is TRBJ2-4, with a tentative D call TRBD2 (6 bases). The germline V and J ends were trimmed by 4 bases and 8 bases, with 15 bases remaining between them. The germline gives CDR1 LNHDA, CDR2 SQIVND (reference sequence). The CDR3 has 14 residues. CDR3 amino acids: CASSTPLAKDIQYF. In DNA, the CDR3 is TGTGCCAGTAGTACCCCGCTAGCGAAGGACATTCAGTACTTC. Drawing the rest from reference TRBV19 and TRBJ2-4, the complete variable domain is DGGITQSPKYLFRKEGQNVTLSCEQNLNHDAMYWYRQDPGQGLRLIYYSQIVNDFQKGDIAEGYSVSREKKESFPLTVTSAQKNPTAFYLCASSTPLAKDIQYFGAGTRLSVL.

This clonotype was observed many times. The chain couples TRBV7-3 to TRBJ2-3; possibly TRBD2 for D (5 bases). Germline-derived CDR1 and CDR2 are SGHTA and FQGTGA. V shed 4 bases and J shed 5 bases, with 10 bases lying between them. The CDR3 has 13 amino acids. This CDR3 is CASSSTRRDTQYF. The CDR3 region has the DNA TGTGCCAGCAGCTCTACTAGGAGAGATACGCAGTATTTT. Full variable domain (missing parts from reference TRBV7-3 and TRBJ2-3): GAGVSQTPSNKVTEKGKYVELRCDPISGHTALYWYRQSLGQGPEFLIYFQGTGAADDSGLPNDRFFAVRPEGSVSTLKIQRTERGDSAVYLCASSSTRRDTQYFGPGTRLTVL.

There are many counts of this clonotype. This chain connects TRBV15 to TRBJ1-2; 9 bases agree with TRBD1. Germline V gene lookup returns CDR1 LNHNV and CDR2 YYDKDF (reference sequence). This CDR3 region has 17 residues. The V segment lost 2 bases and the J segment 8 bases; nucleotides outside the gene matches: 15. CDR3 region: CATSRSGTGLRGGGYTF. CDR3 coding DNA: TGTGCCACCAGCAGATCCGGGACAGGGCTTAGAGGGGGAGGCTACACCTTC.

This clonotype was seen repeatedly, ten times or more. The CDR3 DNA follows: TGTGCCAGTAGTATAATCCCGGGGGGTAATCAGCCCCAGCATTTT. It codes for CASSIIPGGNQPQHF. The chain recombines TRBV19 with TRBJ1-5; a possible D gene is TRBD1 (5 bases). Trimming took 2 bases from V and 4 from J, leaving 12 bases between them. The CDR3 contains 15 residues. Germline V lookup: CDR1 LNHDA, CDR2 SQIVND (reference sequence).

This clonotype was seen many times. The chain combines TRBV27 with TRBJ1-5; D gene ambiguous. Germline lookup yields CDR1 MNHEY and CDR2 SMNVEV (reference sequence). This CDR3 contains 15 residues. V was trimmed by 0 bases and J by 2 bases, leaving 8 bases between them. The chain's CDR3 is CASSLSIPGNQPQHF. The CDR3 nucleotides read TGTGCCAGCAGTTTATCGATCCCGGGCAATCAGCCCCAGCATTTT.

The rearrangement links TRBV2 to TRBJ1-4; 7 bases are shared with TRBD1. Germline V gives CDR1 SNHLY, CDR2 FYNNEI. This CDR3 is 14 amino acids long. V lost 4 bases and J lost 2; bases outside the gene matches: 1. In nucleotides, the CDR3 is TGTGCCAGCAGTGCAGGGGGGACTAATGAAAAACTGTTTTTT. This sequence encodes CASSAGGTNEKLFF.

This clonotype was detected only a few times. This rearrangement joins TRBV2 to TRBJ2-5; D may be TRBD1 (6 bases). Germline values: CDR1 SNHLY, CDR2 FYNNEI. V lost 6 bases to trimming and J lost 1 base, with 12 bases between them. The CDR3 spans 14 residues. The CDR3: CASRPDRSQETQYF. CDR3 bases: TGTGCCAGCAGACCCGACAGGAGCCAAGAGACCCAGTACTTC.

This clonotype was found many times. The chain carries TRBV7-9 and TRBJ1-1; TRBD1 is a possible D gene (6 bases). Trimming cost V 5 bases and J 0 bases, with 19 bases left between them. The CDR3 loop spans 17 amino acids. CDR1 and CDR2 (germline): SEHNR, FQNEAQ (reference sequence). CDR3 residues: CASSPPFTGHMNTEAFF. The DNA of the CDR3 is TGTGCCAGCAGCCCTCCCTTTACAGGGCACATGAACACTGAAGCTTTCTTT.

The chain is built from TRBV9 and TRBJ2-7; 7 bases agree with TRBD1. The V gene end was trimmed by 0 bases and the J gene end by 0 bases; junction bases not matched to a gene: 3. This CDR3 comprises 15 residues. Germline assignment: CDR1 SGDLS and CDR2 YYNGEE. This CDR3 is CASSVATGSSYEQYF. The CDR3 DNA sequence: TGTGCCAGCAGCGTAGCGACAGGGAGCTCCTACGAGCAGTACTTC.

This clonotype was detected ten times or more. The rearrangement uses TRBV24-1 and TRBJ2-4, with 10 bases identical to TRBD1. The germline V gene has CDR1 KGHDR and CDR2 SFDVKD. This CDR3 comprises 15 residues. The trim removed 4 bases at V and 8 bases at J, leaving 7 bases unmatched. For the CDR3, the DNA is TGTGCCACCAGTGACCCTGGACAGGGGGTAGACATTCAGTACTTC. This encodes CATSDPGQGVDIQYF.